These 26 T cell receptor beta chains came from one sample sequenced in a study of blood T cells in healthy people across ages (dated by TCRdb to 2013 to 2016). The library came from 5' RACE. TCRdb shows the sequencer as Illumina HiSeq 2500. A second 7 to 11 cycle PCR used a sample-barcoded 5' primer and a J-beta primer mix. The public reads were reanalyzed by TCRdb: fastp trimming at Q25, MiXCR alignment, in-frame beta chains only. Each record represents a unique CDR3 protein, reported with the most common genes and DNA among its rows. This sample gives 1.5 million to 2 million distinct CDR3 sequences in total; approximately 30% of them show up just once. 7.7% of the sample lies in the top ten. Sequenced: blood. All receptors derive from a woman between 25 and 40 years old in good health.

This chain links TRBV6-5 with TRBJ1-1; a possible D gene is TRBD1 (6 bases). The ends were cut back, 5 bases at V and 1 base at J, with 23 bases in the middle. CDR3 size: 18 residues. CDR1 is MNHEY and CDR2 is SVGAGI in the germline V gene. The CDR3 nucleotides read TGTGCCAGCAGTAACACATTACGACAGGCCACTCGGAACACTGAAGCTTTCTTT. Encoded protein: CASSNTLRQATRNTEAFF.

This clonotype was counted a single time. A much bigger clone sits one base away, suggesting this may be a read error. This sequence joins TRBV5-1 and TRBJ1-5; the D is unclear. CDR1 is SGHRS and CDR2 is YFSETQ in the germline V gene. V was cut by 4 bases and J by 0 bases, with 14 bases left in between. The CDR3 sequence is 16 residues long. The CDR3, as DNA: TGCGCCAGCAGCGAAGGGATAGGCTATAGCAATCAGCCCCAGCATTTT. It yields the protein CASSEGIGYSNQPQHF.

This clonotype showed up just a few times. The CDR3 spells CASSYKIDSYNEQFF. DNA for the CDR3: TGTGCCAGCAGTTACAAGATCGACAGTTACAATGAGCAGTTCTTC. The V gene is TRBV6-6, the J gene TRBJ2-1; perhaps TRBD1 as D (5 bases). Germline V gene sequence: CDR1 MNHNY, CDR2 SVGAGI (reference sequence). This CDR3 is built from 15 residues. Trimming took off 2 bases at V and 4 bases at J, with 12 bases between the two ends.

There are a few counts of this clonotype. This rearrangement joins TRBV20-1 to TRBJ2-1, with no clear D. The CDR3 has 15 amino acids. V was pared by 1 base and J by 1 base, with 11 bases between. Germline CDR1 is DFQATT and CDR2 is SNEGSKA (reference sequence). The CDR3 nucleotides are TGCAGTGCTAGAGCCTTACCTCGGTCCTACAATGAGCAGTTCTTC. It encodes CSARALPRSYNEQFF.

This clonotype was found a few times. The genes are TRBV5-4 and TRBJ2-3; the match to TRBD1 covers 7 bases. Germline trimming cut 5 bases from V and 0 bases from J; bases unmatched to any gene: 6. This CDR3 spans 15 amino acids. Germline values: CDR1 SGHNT, CDR2 YYREEE (reference sequence). The chain's CDR3 is CASRRGDSSTDTQYF. The CDR3 nucleotides read TGTGCCAGCAGACGTGGGGACAGTAGCACAGATACGCAGTATTTT.

Here the CDR3 DNA reads TGTGCCAGCAGCCATCAGGACAGGGACGGCTACACCTTC. Translating it yields CASSHQDRDGYTF. The genes are TRBV2 and TRBJ1-2, with 8 bases identical to TRBD1. V dropped 6 bases and J dropped 8; count of bases not matched to a gene: 8. CDR1 SNHLY and CDR2 FYNNEI come from the germline V gene. CDR3 length: 13 amino acids.

This clonotype was counted ten times or more. J is TRBJ1-2 and V is TRBV12-3 or TRBV12-4; D remains unclear. Trimming shortened V by 6 bases and J by 2 bases, and 7 bases separated the two germline ends. This CDR3 is built from 12 residues. CDR3 nucleotides: TGTGCCAGCAGCTTGGGGAACTATGGCTACACCTTC. It translates to CASSLGNYGYTF.

This clonotype was observed a handful of times. V usage is TRBV5-1 and J usage is TRBJ2-1; D gene unclear. This CDR3 region has 15 residues. The germline CDR1 and CDR2 sequences are SGHRS and YFSETQ. Deletions cut 7 bases from V and 2 bases from J, with 16 bases between. CDR3 coding DNA: TGCGCCAGCGGGCCCTATGCGGCCCCCTACAATGAGCAGTTCTTC. Translation gives CASGPYAAPYNEQFF.

About this clonotype itself: Possible read error: a much larger clone is one base away. This chain links TRBV29-1 with TRBJ1-1; no clear D gene. Germline V gene lookup returns CDR1 SQVTM and CDR2 ANQGSEA. The CDR3 extends over 10 amino acids. CDR3 nucleotides: TGCAGCGCTGAAGAGGTTCCTTCTTTCTTT. Translated, it gives CSAEEVPSFF.

This clonotype has ten or more counts. CDR3 nucleotide sequence: TGTGCCAGCAGTTACCCGGAGGGAGGGTCCGACGTCCTGACTTTC. Protein: CASSYPEGGSDVLTF. This chain links TRBV6-6 with TRBJ2-6; 7 nucleotides align to TRBD2. CDR1 is MNHNY and CDR2 is SVGAGI in the germline V gene (reference sequence). This CDR3 spans 15 amino acids. V lost 2 bases and J lost 11; bases outside the gene matches: 9.

This sequence joins TRBV30 and TRBJ2-5; no firm D call. Germline V gene data show CDR1 as GTSNPN and CDR2 as SVGIG (reference sequence). The CDR3 is 13 residues long. The ends were cut back, 1 base at V and 0 bases at J, with 6 bases in the middle. CDR3 DNA: TGTGCCTGGAGTGCTTGGTACCAAGAGACCCAGTACTTC. Translation gives CAWSAWYQETQYF.

This clonotype was seen many times. This rearrangement joins TRBV5-1 to TRBJ2-5, with D possibly being TRBD2 (6 bases). The CDR3 is made up of 15 amino acids. The V gene lost 0 bases and the J gene lost 1 base, with 10 bases spanning the gap. The germline V gene encodes CDR1 SGHRS and CDR2 YFSETQ. For the CDR3, the DNA is TGCGCCAGCAGCTTGGTAGCGGTCACCCAAGAGACCCAGTACTTC. Protein: CASSLVAVTQETQYF.

Only one count was recorded for this clonotype. This rearrangement joins TRBV5-1 to TRBJ1-1; D remains ambiguous. There are 14 residues in the CDR3. The V gene's germline CDR1 is SGHRS and CDR2 YFSETQ. V dropped 3 bases and J dropped 3 bases, with 12 bases sitting between them. Here the CDR3 DNA reads TGCGCCAGCAGCTCCCTAAAGGTTGACACTGAAGCTTTCTTT. Its protein is CASSSLKVDTEAFF. Supplemented by reference TRBV5-1 and TRBJ1-1, the full variable domain reads KAGVTQTPRYLIKTRGQQVTLSCSPISGHRSVSWYQQTPGQGLQFLFEYFSETQRNKGNFPGRFSGRQFSNSRSEMNVSTLELGDSALYLCASSSLKVDTEAFFGQGTRLTVV.

The genes are TRBV28 and TRBJ2-1, with D unclear. In germline, CDR1 is MDHEN, CDR2 SYDVKM. Trimming took 2 bases from V and 0 from J, leaving 8 bases between them. This CDR3 region has 15 residues. The CDR3 sequence: CASSLDTVSYNEQFF. CDR3 nucleotides: TGTGCCAGCAGTTTAGACACCGTCTCCTACAATGAGCAGTTCTTC.

The rearrangement joins TRBV20-1 to TRBJ2-3; 7 nucleotides match TRBD2. The CDR3 runs to 13 residues. Germline V gene lookup returns CDR1 DFQATT and CDR2 SNEGSKA (reference sequence). Losses at the gene ends were 6 bases for V and 2 bases for J; bases not matched to a gene: 5. The CDR3 DNA follows: TGCAGTGCCGTCGGGGGGACCACAGATACGCAGTATTTT. It encodes CSAVGGTTDTQYF.

As concerns this clonotype: One end of the junction does not line up with germline, which may come from a read error. V gene TRBV20-1 combines with J gene TRBJ1-4, with D maybe TRBD1 (5 bases). Germline V gene lookup returns CDR1 DFQATT and CDR2 SNEGSKA (reference sequence). The length of the CDR3 is 16 residues. The CDR3 here is CSATNPPGSPNEKRFF. The CDR3 DNA follows: TGCAGTGCTACCAACCCCCCAGGGAGCCCTAATGAAAAACGGTTTTTT.

This chain joins TRBV9 and TRBJ2-1; maybe TRBD1 (5 bases). The V end was cut by 0 bases, the J end by 4 bases, with 11 bases between. CDR3 length: 15 residues. Germline V CDR1 and CDR2: SGDLS, YYNGEE. CDR3 nucleotide sequence: TGTGCCAGCAGCGTAGGTGTCGACAGTTACAATGAGCAGTTCTTC. It specifies CASSVGVDSYNEQFF.

This chain uses TRBV3-1 with TRBJ1-1; D is ambiguous. The V gene's germline CDR1 is LGHDT and CDR2 YNNKEL (reference sequence). CDR3 length: 15 residues. V dropped 3 bases and J dropped 5 bases, with 16 bases sitting between them. CDR3 bases: TGTGCCAGCAGCCAGGCGGCAGGAGGAGGGACTGAAGCTTTCTTT. Its translation is CASSQAAGGGTEAFF.

This clonotype turned up a few times. At one boundary the junction diverges from the germline segment, which might be a read error. This chain uses TRBV12-3 or TRBV12-4 with TRBJ2-7; 15 positions match TRBD2. The CDR3 spans 14 residues. This chain's CDR3 is CDSTRTSGRDEQYF. DNA for the CDR3: TGTGACAGCACCCGGACTAGCGGGAGGGACGAGCAGTACTTC.

This clonotype appeared a few times. CDR3 loop: CASSLPVSGANEQFF. In DNA, the CDR3 is TGTGCCAGCAGCCTGCCCGTTAGTGGAGCTAATGAGCAGTTCTTC. The chain combines TRBV5-6 with TRBJ2-1, with D unresolved. Trimming left V 4 bases short and J 7 bases short, with 18 bases between. Per the germline V gene, CDR1 is SGHDT and CDR2 is YYEEEE. This CDR3 has 15 residues.

This chain joins TRBV5-5 and TRBJ2-3; D unclear. Between the trimmed V and J ends, which lost 0 bases and 4 bases, there was a span of 6 bases. The CDR3 totals 13 residues. Germline V gene sequence: CDR1 SGHKS, CDR2 YYEKEE (reference sequence). The DNA for the CDR3 is TGTGCCAGCAGCTTGGCATATGCAGATACGCAGTATTTT. It codes for CASSLAYADTQYF. Complete variable domain (other parts from reference TRBV5-5 and TRBJ2-3): DAGVTQSPTHLIKTRGQQVTLRCSPISGHKSVSWYQQVLGQGPQFIFQYYEKEERGRGNFPDRFSARQFPNYSSELNVNALLLGDSALYLCASSLAYADTQYFGPGTRLTVL.

This clonotype was picked up many times. The chain uses TRBV7-9 and TRBJ2-7; D is ambiguous. The CDR3 is 14 amino acids. The ends were cut back, 7 bases at V and 5 bases at J, with 18 bases in the middle. Looked up from germline, CDR1 is SEHNR and CDR2 is FQNEAQ (reference sequence). This CDR3 reads CASTRPLPIDEQYF. DNA for the CDR3: TGTGCCAGCACTAGACCCCTCCCCATCGACGAGCAGTACTTC.

The gene calls are TRBV5-1 and TRBJ1-2, with TRBD1 matching over 8 bases. Germline V lookup: CDR1 SGHRS, CDR2 YFSETQ. The CDR3 length is 14 residues. The V segment lost 0 bases and the J segment 5 bases; nucleotides outside the gene matches: 3. In DNA, the CDR3 is TGCGCCAGCAGCTTGGAGACAGGGGTGTATGGCTACACCTTC. It is translated as CASSLETGVYGYTF.

J is TRBJ2-1 and V is TRBV24-1; 10 positions agree with TRBD2. Judging by the DNA end, TRBJ2-7 fits better; the J call may be wrong. Germline loops: CDR1 KGHDR, CDR2 SFDVKD. The length of the CDR3 is 17 residues. CDR3 in amino acids: CATSDSSGGISYNEQYF. CDR3 DNA sequence: TGTGCCACCAGTGACTCTAGCGGGGGAATCTCCTACAATGAGCAGTACTTC.

Notes on this clonotype: A much larger clone differs from this one at a single base, so this may be a read error. Without the conserved terminal phenylalanine or tryptophan, this CDR3 likely stems from a read error. The limits of the CDR3 on the DNA are not certain, so only TCRdb's listed CDR3 is given. V and J are TRBV21-1 and TRBJ2-7. TRBV21-1 is listed as a pseudogene. Both ends counted, the CDR3 spans 12 residues. CDR3 region: CASSKARYEQYC.

This clonotype was seen a few times. The rearrangement links TRBV20-1 to TRBJ2-5; perhaps TRBD1 as D (5 bases). The DNA end is a closer match to TRBJ2-7, so the J assignment may be wrong. Germline lookup yields CDR1 DFQATT and CDR2 SNEGSKA (reference sequence). The CDR3 totals 13 residues. CDR3 amino acids: CSARVGQGNEQYF. CDR3 nucleotide sequence: TGCAGTGCTAGAGTGGGGCAGGGCAACGAGCAGTACTTC.